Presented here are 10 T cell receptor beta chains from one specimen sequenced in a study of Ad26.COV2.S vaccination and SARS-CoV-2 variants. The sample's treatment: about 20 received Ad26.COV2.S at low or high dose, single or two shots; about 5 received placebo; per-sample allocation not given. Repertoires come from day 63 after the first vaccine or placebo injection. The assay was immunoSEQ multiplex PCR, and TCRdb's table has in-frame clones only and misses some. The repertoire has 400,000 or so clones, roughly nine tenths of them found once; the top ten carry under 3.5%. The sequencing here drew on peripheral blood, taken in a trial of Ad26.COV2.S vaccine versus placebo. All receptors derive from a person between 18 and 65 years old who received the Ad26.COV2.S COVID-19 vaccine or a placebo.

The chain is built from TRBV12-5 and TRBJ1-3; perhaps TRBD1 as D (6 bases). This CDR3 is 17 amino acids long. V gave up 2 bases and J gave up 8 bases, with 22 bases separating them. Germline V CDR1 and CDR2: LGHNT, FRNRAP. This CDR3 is CASGLIIDRRSFDTIYF. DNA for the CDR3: TGTGCTAGTGGTTTGATCATCGACAGGCGGTCTTTCGACACCATATATTTT.

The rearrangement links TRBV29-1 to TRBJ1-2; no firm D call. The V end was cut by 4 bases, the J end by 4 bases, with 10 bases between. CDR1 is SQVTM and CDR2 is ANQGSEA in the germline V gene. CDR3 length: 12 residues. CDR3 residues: CSVGVGFYGYTF. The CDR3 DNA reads TGCAGCGTTGGGGTGGGGTTCTATGGCTACACCTTC.

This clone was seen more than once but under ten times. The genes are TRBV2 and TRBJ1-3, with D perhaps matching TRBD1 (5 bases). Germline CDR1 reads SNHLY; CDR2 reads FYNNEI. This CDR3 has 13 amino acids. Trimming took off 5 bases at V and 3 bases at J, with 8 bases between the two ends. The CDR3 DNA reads TGTGCCAGCAGTTGGGACGGTGGAAACACCATATATTTT. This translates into CASSWDGGNTIYF.

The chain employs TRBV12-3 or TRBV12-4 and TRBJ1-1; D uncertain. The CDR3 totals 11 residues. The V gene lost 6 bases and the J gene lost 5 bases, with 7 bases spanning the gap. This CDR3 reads CASSPGTEAFF. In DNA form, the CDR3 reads TGTGCCAGCAGCCCCGGGACTGAAGCTTTCTTT.

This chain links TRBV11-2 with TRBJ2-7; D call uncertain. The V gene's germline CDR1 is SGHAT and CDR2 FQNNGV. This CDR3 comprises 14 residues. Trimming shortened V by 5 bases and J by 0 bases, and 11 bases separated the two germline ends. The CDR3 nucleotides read TGTGCCAGCAGCCGTGGTCTCCTCTCCTACGAGCAGTACTTC. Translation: CASSRGLLSYEQYF. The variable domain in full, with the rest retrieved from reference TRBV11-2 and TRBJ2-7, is EAGVAQSPRYKIIEKRQSVAFWCNPISGHATLYWYQQILGQGPKLLIQFQNNGVVDDSQLPKDRFSAERLKGVDSTLKIQPAKLEDSAVYLCASSRGLLSYEQYFGPGTRLTVT.

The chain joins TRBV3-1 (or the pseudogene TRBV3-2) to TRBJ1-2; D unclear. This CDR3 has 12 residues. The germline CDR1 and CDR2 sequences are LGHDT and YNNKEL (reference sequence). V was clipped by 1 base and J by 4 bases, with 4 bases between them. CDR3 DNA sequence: TGTGCCAGCAGCCAAGTCACCTATGGCTACACCTTC. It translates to CASSQVTYGYTF.

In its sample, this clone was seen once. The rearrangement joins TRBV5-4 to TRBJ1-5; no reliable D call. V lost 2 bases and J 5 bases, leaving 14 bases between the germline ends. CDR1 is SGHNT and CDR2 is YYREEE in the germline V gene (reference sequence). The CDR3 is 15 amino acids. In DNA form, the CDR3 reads TGTGCCAGCAGCTTCACCCCTTCTCTCGATCAGCCCCAGCATTTT. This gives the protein CASSFTPSLDQPQHF. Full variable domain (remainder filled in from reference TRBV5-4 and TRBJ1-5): ETGVTQSPTHLIKTRGQQVTLRCSSQSGHNTVSWYQQALGQGPQFIFQYYREEENGRGNFPPRFSGLQFPNYSSELNVNALELDDSALYLCASSFTPSLDQPQHFGDGTRLSIL.

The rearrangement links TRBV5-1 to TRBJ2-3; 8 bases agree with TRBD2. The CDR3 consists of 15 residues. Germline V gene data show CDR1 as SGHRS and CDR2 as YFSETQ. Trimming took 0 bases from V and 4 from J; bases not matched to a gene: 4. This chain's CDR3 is CASSLDPAGADTQYF. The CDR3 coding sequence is TGCGCCAGCAGCTTGGATCCAGCGGGGGCAGATACGCAGTATTTT. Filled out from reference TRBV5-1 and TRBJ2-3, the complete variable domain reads KAGVTQTPRYLIKTRGQQVTLSCSPISGHRSVSWYQQTPGQGLQFLFEYFSETQRNKGNFPGRFSGRQFSNSRSEMNVSTLELGDSALYLCASSLDPAGADTQYFGPGTRLTVL.

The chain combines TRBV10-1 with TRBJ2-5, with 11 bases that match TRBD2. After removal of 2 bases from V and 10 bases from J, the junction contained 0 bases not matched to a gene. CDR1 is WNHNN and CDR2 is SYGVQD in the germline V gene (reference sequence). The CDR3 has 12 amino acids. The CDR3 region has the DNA TGCGCCAGCAGTGAGGGACTAGCGGGCCAGTACTTC. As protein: CASSEGLAGQYF.

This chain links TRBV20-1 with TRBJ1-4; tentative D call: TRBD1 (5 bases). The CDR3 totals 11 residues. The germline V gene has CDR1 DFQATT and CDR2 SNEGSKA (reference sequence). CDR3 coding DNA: TGCAGCCTCAGGGATAATGAAAAACTGTTTTTT. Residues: CSLRDNEKLFF.